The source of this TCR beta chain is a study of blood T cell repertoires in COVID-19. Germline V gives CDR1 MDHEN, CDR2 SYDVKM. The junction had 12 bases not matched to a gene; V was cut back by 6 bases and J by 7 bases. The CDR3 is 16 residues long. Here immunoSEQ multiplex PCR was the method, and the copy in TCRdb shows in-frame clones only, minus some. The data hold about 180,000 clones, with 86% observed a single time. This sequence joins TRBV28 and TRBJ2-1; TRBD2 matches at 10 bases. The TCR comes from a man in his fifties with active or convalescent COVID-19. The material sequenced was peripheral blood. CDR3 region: CASSRIAGGNWNEQFF. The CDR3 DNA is TGTGCCAGCAGCCGTATAGCGGGGGGAAATTGGAATGAGCAGTTCTTC.